The T cell receptor (beta chain) under discussion was sequenced for a study of blood T cell repertoires in COVID-19. Looking at the study overall: PBMCs, B-cell-depleted T cells, or T cells provided the cDNA or gDNA that made up the material.

Researchers sorted participants into cohorts using their self-reported clinical history. V was trimmed by 6 bases and J by 5 bases, leaving 7 bases between them. The CDR3 covers 11 residues. Germline V lookup: CDR1 MNHEY, CDR2 SMNVEV (reference sequence). Authors' methods: Amplification from reference gene primers served as the basis for estimated nucleated cell counts. Data came from immunoSEQ multiplex PCR; TCRdb stores just in-frame clones and leaves some out. V and J calls and clone size are as listed in that table; D and trimming were resolved from the DNA. The sample has around 300,000 clones, about 88% seen once; the top ten hold approximately 3%.

The sequenced sample consisted of PBMCs or T cells enriched from blood (not recorded which). This TCR was recovered from a woman between 45 and 65 years old who had recovered from COVID-19. The chain joins TRBV27 to TRBJ1-2; possible D gene TRBD1, 6 bases. The DNA for the CDR3 is TGTGCCAGCAGCACAGGGTATGGCTACACCTTC. The encoded protein is CASSTGYGYTF.